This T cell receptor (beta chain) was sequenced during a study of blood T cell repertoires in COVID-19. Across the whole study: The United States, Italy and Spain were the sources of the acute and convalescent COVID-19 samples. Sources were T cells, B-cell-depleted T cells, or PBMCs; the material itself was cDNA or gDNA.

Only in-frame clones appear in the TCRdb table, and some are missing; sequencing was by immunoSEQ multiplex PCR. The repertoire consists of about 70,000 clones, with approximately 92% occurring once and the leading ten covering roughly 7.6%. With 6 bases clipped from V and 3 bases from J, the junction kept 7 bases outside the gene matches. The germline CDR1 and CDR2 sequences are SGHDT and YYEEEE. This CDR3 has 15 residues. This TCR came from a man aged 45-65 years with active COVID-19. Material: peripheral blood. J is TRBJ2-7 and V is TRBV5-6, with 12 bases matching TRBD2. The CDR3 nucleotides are TGTGCCAGCATCGCCCGGACTAGCGGGGTCTACGAGCAGTACTTC. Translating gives CASIARTSGVYEQYF.